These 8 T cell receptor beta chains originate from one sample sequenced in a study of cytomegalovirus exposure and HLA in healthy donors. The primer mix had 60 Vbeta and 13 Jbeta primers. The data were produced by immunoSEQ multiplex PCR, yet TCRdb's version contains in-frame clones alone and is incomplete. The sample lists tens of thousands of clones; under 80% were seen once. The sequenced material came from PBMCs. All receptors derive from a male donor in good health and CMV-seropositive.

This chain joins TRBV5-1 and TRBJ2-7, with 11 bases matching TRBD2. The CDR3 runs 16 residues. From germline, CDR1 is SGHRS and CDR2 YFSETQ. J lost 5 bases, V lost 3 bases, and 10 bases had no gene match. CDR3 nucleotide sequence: TGCGCCAGCAGCTGGACCCCGGGACTAGCGGCCAACGAGCAGTACTTC. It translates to CASSWTPGLAANEQYF.

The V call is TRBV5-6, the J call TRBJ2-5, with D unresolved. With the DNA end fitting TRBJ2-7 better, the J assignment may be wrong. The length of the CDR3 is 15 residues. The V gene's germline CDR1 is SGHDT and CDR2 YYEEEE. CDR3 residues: CASSLVGQAAYEQYF. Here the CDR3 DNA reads TGTGCCAGCAGCTTGGTGGGCCAGGCAGCCTACGAGCAGTACTTC.

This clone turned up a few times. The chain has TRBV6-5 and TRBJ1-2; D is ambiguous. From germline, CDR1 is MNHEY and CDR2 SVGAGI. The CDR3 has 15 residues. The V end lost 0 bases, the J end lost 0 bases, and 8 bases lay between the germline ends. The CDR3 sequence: CASSYSHLANYGYTF. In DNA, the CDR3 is TGTGCCAGCAGTTACTCCCACCTAGCTAACTATGGCTACACCTTC.

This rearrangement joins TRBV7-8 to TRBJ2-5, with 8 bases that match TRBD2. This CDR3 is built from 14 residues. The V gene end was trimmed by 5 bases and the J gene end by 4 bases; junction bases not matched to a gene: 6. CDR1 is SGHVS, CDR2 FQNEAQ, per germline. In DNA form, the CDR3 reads TGTGCCAGCAGCCCCGGGGGGGCGCCAGAGACCCAGTACTTC. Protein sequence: CASSPGGAPETQYF.

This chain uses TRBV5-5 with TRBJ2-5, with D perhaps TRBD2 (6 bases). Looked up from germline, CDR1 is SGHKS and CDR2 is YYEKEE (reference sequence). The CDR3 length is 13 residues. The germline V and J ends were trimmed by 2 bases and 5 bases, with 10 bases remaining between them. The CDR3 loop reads CASSFPGAETQYF. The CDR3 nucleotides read TGTGCCAGCAGCTTTCCGGGAGCGGAGACCCAGTACTTC.

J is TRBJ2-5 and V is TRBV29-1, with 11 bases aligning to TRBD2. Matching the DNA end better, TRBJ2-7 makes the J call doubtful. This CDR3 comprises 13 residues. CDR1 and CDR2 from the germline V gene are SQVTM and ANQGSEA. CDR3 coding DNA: TGCAGCGCTTCGGGACTAGCGGTTTACGAGCAGTACTTC. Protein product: CSASGLAVYEQYF.

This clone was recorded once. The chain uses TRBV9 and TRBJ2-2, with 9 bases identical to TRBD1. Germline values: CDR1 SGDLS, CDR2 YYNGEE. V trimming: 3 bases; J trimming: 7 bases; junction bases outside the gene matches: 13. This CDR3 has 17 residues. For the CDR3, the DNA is TGTGCCAGCAGCGGACTCCGGGACAGGGCTTTTTTCGGGGAGCTGTTTTTT. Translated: CASSGLRDRAFFGELFF.

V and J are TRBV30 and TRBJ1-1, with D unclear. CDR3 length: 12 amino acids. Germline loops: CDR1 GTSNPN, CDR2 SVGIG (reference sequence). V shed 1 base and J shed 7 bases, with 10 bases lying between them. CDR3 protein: CAWSAPRGEAFF. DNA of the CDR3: TGTGCCTGGAGTGCCCCCCGGGGTGAAGCTTTCTTT.